The entry below gives a single T cell receptor (beta chain) sequence along with its context. The data originate from a study of molecular identifiers for immune sequencing clone quantification. TCRdb re-called the PCR reads through MiXCR, storing one row per CDR3 protein. In the table there are some 13,000 distinct CDR3 sequences, less than 20% of which are singletons. This CDR3 has 14 amino acids. The germline V gene encodes CDR1 SQVTM and CDR2 ANQGSEA. V dropped 8 bases and J dropped 2 bases, with 19 bases sitting between them. Sorted inputs of 20,000 to 1,000,000 cells, with 10%, 30% or 50% RNA, yielded naive CD8 libraries.

The receptor comes from a human donor in good health. Some libraries in this study had Jurkat cell RNA spiked in. Sequencing input: naive CD8+ T cells from blood, with Jurkat cell RNA spiked in. Subset described: FACS-sorted CD8+CD4-CCR7+CD45RA+ naive T cells. The gene calls are TRBV29-1 and TRBJ2-7; weak D call: TRBD1 (6 bases). The CDR3 protein is CSSRTATLTYEQYF. The CDR3 nucleotides are TGCAGCTCGCGGACAGCGACACTTACCTACGAGCAGTACTTC.